Presented here are 9 T cell receptor beta chains from one specimen sequenced in a study of monozygotic twins with cystic fibrosis. TCRdb's copy holds only in-frame clones and misses some; the assay was immunoSEQ multiplex PCR. Among 25,000 to 30,000 clones listed, approximately 90% were seen once. The sample taken for sequencing was blood. These receptors were collected from a girl aged 2-10 years with cystic fibrosis.

The rearrangement uses TRBV7-2 and TRBJ2-2; D unresolved. The CDR3 runs 14 residues. CDR1 is SGHTA, CDR2 FQGNSA, per germline. Trimming removed 1 base at V and 5 bases at J, with 8 bases between. In DNA form, the CDR3 reads TGTGCCAGCAGCTTAGTAATCGGGACCGGGGAGCTGTTTTTT. This sequence encodes CASSLVIGTGELFF.

The J gene is TRBJ1-5, the V gene TRBV6-6, with D possibly being TRBD1 (5 bases). Trimming stripped 5 bases from V and 4 bases from J, with 15 bases between. CDR3 length: 15 residues. From germline, CDR1 is MNHNY and CDR2 SVGAGI (reference sequence). This CDR3 is CASSETAYWNQPQHF. CDR3 coding DNA: TGTGCCAGCAGTGAGACAGCCTATTGGAATCAGCCCCAGCATTTT.

The gene calls are TRBV2 and TRBJ1-1, with D possibly TRBD1 on 5 matching bases. Germline values: CDR1 SNHLY, CDR2 FYNNEI. The CDR3 spans 16 residues. Trimming shortened V by 0 bases and J by 2 bases, and 13 bases separated the two germline ends. CDR3 sequence reads: CASSEAAPGGNTEAFF. The DNA for the CDR3 is TGTGCCAGCAGTGAAGCGGCCCCGGGGGGTAACACTGAAGCTTTCTTT.

The rearrangement uses TRBV5-1 and TRBJ1-1; TRBD1 is a possible D gene (6 bases). The CDR3 covers 15 residues. Deletions cut 4 bases from V and 2 bases from J, with 15 bases between. CDR1 SGHRS and CDR2 YFSETQ come from the germline V gene. In nucleotides, the CDR3 is TGCGCCAGCAGCGAAACAACAGGGTCCAACACTGAAGCTTTCTTT. It is translated as CASSETTGSNTEAFF. Filled out from reference TRBV5-1 and TRBJ1-1, the complete variable domain reads KAGVTQTPRYLIKTRGQQVTLSCSPISGHRSVSWYQQTPGQGLQFLFEYFSETQRNKGNFPGRFSGRQFSNSRSEMNVSTLELGDSALYLCASSETTGSNTEAFFGQGTRLTVV.

This chain uses TRBV15 with TRBJ1-4; D is ambiguous. The germline CDR1 and CDR2 sequences are LNHNV and YYDKDF (reference sequence). V was clipped by 3 bases and J by 5 bases, with 10 bases between them. The CDR3 extends over 14 amino acids. The CDR3 region is CATSRTDYNEKLFF. The CDR3 nucleotides are TGTGCCACCAGCAGGACGGATTACAATGAAAAACTGTTTTTT.

The gene calls are TRBV7-6 and TRBJ2-5, with D possibly called TRBD1 or TRBD2 (7 bases each). The CDR3 contains 16 residues. V lost 2 bases and J 5 bases, leaving 18 bases between the germline ends. CDR1 is SGHVS, CDR2 FNYEAQ, per germline. CDR3 sequence reads: CASSLWEGAHGETQYF. CDR3 nucleotide sequence: TGTGCCAGCAGCTTATGGGAGGGGGCGCATGGTGAGACCCAGTACTTC.

The rearrangement links TRBV7-2 to TRBJ2-1, with D tentatively TRBD2 (6 bases). The V gene's germline CDR1 is SGHTA and CDR2 FQGNSA. V lost 1 base, J lost 2 bases, and 12 bases lay in between. The CDR3 contains 16 residues. The CDR3 here is CASSLGGGRTYNEQFF. DNA of the CDR3: TGTGCCAGCAGCTTAGGTGGGGGGAGGACCTACAATGAGCAGTTCTTC.

The table lists this clone with a count of one. The chain recombines TRBV19 with TRBJ1-6, with D tentatively TRBD1 (6 bases). This CDR3 is built from 10 residues. Per germline, CDR1 LNHDA and CDR2 SQIVND (reference sequence). The CDR3 spells CGTDNSPLHF. CDR3 nucleotides: TGTGGGACAGATAATTCACCCCTCCACTTT. The full variable domain, in which reference TRBV19 and TRBJ1-6 provide the parts outside the CDR3, is DGGITQSPKYLFRKEGQNVTLSCEQNLNHDAMYWYRQDPGQGLRLIYYSQIVNDFQKGDIAEGYSVSREKKESFPLTVTSAQKNPTAFYLCGTDNSPLHFGNGTRLTVT.

V and J are TRBV7-8 and TRBJ1-6; a possible D gene is TRBD1 (5 bases). Germline V lookup: CDR1 SGHVS, CDR2 FQNEAQ. The ends were cut back, 1 base at V and 6 bases at J, with 16 bases in the middle. This CDR3 comprises 17 residues. The CDR3 reads CASSLGGGGRSNSPLHF. In DNA form, the CDR3 reads TGTGCCAGCAGCTTAGGGGGCGGGGGAAGAAGTAATTCACCCCTCCACTTT.